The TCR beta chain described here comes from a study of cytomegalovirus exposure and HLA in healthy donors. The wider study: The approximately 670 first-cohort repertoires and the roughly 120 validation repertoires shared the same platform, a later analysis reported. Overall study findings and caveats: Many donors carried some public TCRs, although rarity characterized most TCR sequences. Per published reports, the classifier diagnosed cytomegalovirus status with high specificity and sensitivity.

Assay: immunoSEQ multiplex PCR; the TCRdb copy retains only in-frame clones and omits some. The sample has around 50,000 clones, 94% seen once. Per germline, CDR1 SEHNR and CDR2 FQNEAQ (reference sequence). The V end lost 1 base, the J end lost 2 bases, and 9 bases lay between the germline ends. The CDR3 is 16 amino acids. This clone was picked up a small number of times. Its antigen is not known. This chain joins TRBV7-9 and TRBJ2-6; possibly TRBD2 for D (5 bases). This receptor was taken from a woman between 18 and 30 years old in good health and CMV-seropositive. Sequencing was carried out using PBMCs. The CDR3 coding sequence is TGTGCCAGCAGCTTAGGATTGGAGGCTGGGGCCAACGTCCTGACTTTC. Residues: CASSLGLEAGANVLTF. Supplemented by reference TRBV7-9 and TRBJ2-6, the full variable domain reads DTGVSQNPRHKITKRGQNVTFRCDPISEHNRLYWYRQTLGQGPEFLTYFQNEAQLEKSRLLSDRFSAERPKGSFSTLEIQRTEQGDSAMYLCASSLGLEAGANVLTFGAGSRLTVL.